Reported below is one TCR beta chain. The antigen is not known. The junction and the germline gene differ at one end; a read error may be behind it. This specimen comes from a study of cytomegalovirus exposure and HLA in healthy donors. General study results and limits: In an earlier analysis, about 90% or about 30%: the productive usage of most TCR beta V segments. The HLA-A and HLA-B alleles of most subjects were reportedly predicted accurately from TCR beta sequences.

PCR employed 60 Vbeta and 13 Jbeta primers. Clones were read by immunoSEQ multiplex PCR, and TCRdb kept only the in-frame ones, dropping some. The data hold 150,000 to 250,000 clones, with 70% to 85% observed a single time. This clonotype originated in a boy aged 2 to 10 in good health and CMV-seronegative. The sample comprised PBMCs.

The CDR3 DNA reads TGCGCCAGCAGCTACACTACCCTACAGGGTTTCCCTCAAACTGGAGACACCATATATTTT. It yields the protein CASSYTTLQGFPQTGDTIYF. The chain couples TRBV4-1 to TRBJ1-3, with D possibly being TRBD1 (6 bases). CDR3 length: 20 amino acids. Germline CDR1 and CDR2: MGHRA and YSYEKL.